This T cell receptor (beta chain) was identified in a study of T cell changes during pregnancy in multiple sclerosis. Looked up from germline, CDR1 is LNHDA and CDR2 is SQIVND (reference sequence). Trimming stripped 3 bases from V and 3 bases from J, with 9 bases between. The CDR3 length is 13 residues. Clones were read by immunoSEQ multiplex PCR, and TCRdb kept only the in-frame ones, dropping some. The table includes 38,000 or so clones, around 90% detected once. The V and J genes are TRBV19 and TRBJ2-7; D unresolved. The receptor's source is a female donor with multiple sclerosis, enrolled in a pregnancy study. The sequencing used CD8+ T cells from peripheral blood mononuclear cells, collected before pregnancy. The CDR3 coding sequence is TGTGCCAGTAGTATTACATCATACTACGAGCAGTACTTC. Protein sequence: CASSITSYYEQYF.